This TCR beta chain was identified during a study of blood T cell repertoires in COVID-19. Study-level information: Italy, Spain and the United States were the sources of the convalescent and acute COVID-19 samples.

This clone occurred once. The protocol was immunoSEQ multiplex PCR, while the TCRdb copy is restricted to in-frame clones and leaves out a portion. The sample has 130,000 or so clones, roughly 77% seen once. Germline assignment: CDR1 WNHNN and CDR2 SYGVQD (reference sequence). The CDR3 totals 15 residues. The V gene lost 8 bases and the J gene lost 0 bases, with 16 bases spanning the gap. Sequencing used peripheral blood. The chain links TRBV10-1 to TRBJ1-1; D perhaps matches TRBD1 (6 bases). The receptor comes from a woman aged 70-85 years with COVID-19, enrolled during active disease. The CDR3 DNA sequence: TGCGCCAGCTGGGAACGGGACAAATTGAACACTGAAGCTTTCTTT. This gives the protein CASWERDKLNTEAFF.